The 4 T cell receptor beta chains below come from one sample, sequenced in a study of blood T cell repertoires in COVID-19. Libraries were prepared by immunoSEQ multiplex PCR; TCRdb keeps only in-frame clonotypes and omits some of them. This sample has 86,000 or so clones; about 89% occur once, and the top ten carry 4.9%. The sample consisted of peripheral blood. All receptors come from a man aged 50 to 59 with active or convalescent COVID-19.

Here the CDR3 reads CATSDPASTGELFF. CDR3 coding DNA: TGTGCCACCAGTGACCCAGCGAGCACCGGGGAGCTGTTTTTT. This chain connects TRBV24-1 to TRBJ2-2; D unclear. The CDR3 is 14 amino acids. Trimming stripped 4 bases from V and 4 bases from J, with 9 bases between. Germline V lookup: CDR1 KGHDR, CDR2 SFDVKD.

The J gene is TRBJ2-6, the V gene TRBV19; D possibly corresponds to TRBD1 (6 bases). Trimming removed 5 bases from V and 4 bases from J, with 9 bases in between. Germline CDR1 and CDR2: LNHDA and SQIVND (reference sequence). The CDR3 spans 14 residues. CDR3 nucleotide sequence: TGTGCCAGTAGTCAGGGGCTCGGGGCCAACGTCCTGACTTTC. It is translated as CASSQGLGANVLTF.

The chain combines TRBV19 with TRBJ2-5, with TRBD2 identical over 9 bases. The trim removed 6 bases at V and 0 bases at J, leaving 2 bases unmatched. This CDR3 is 14 amino acids long. CDR1 LNHDA and CDR2 SQIVND come from the germline V gene (reference sequence). CDR3 in amino acids: CASSAGGYQETQYF. CDR3 in DNA: TGTGCCAGTAGCGCGGGGGGGTACCAAGAGACCCAGTACTTC.

V usage is TRBV6-5 and J usage is TRBJ2-5; D remains ambiguous. The V and J ends lost 2 bases and 1 base respectively, with 14 bases between them. The germline V gene has CDR1 MNHEY and CDR2 SVGAGI. The CDR3 consists of 16 residues. The CDR3 loop is CASSYNVDVSQETQYF. Here the CDR3 DNA reads TGTGCCAGCAGTTACAACGTCGATGTCAGCCAAGAGACCCAGTACTTC.